The 18 T cell receptor beta chains in this list originate from one sample, sequenced in a study of blood T cell repertoires in COVID-19. Sequencing was performed with immunoSEQ multiplex PCR; in TCRdb, only in-frame clones are kept and a portion is missing. Seen here are fewer than 200,000 clones, roughly 84% observed once, and the top ten hold 3.2%. Material: PBMCs or T cells enriched from blood (not recorded which). These receptors came from a woman in her 30s who had been exposed to COVID-19.

The V and J genes are TRBV4-1 and TRBJ2-1, with D unresolved. Germline V gives CDR1 MGHRA, CDR2 YSYEKL. This CDR3 is 16 amino acids long. V lost 1 base and J lost 5, with 15 bases in between. The CDR3, as DNA: TGCGCCAGCAGCCAAGTTAATTTAGTAGTCCACAATGAGCAGTTCTTC. It specifies CASSQVNLVVHNEQFF.

The CDR3 nucleotides are TGTGCCAGCAGCTCACCCGACAGGGGGCTGGGAGAAAAACTGTTTTTT. It specifies CASSSPDRGLGEKLFF. J is TRBJ1-4 and V is TRBV7-2; 10 bases fit TRBD1. Germline CDR1 is SGHTA and CDR2 is FQGNSA. Unmatched junction bases numbered 10, after V lost 4 bases and J lost 8 bases. The CDR3 runs 16 residues. The complete variable domain, with remaining parts taken from reference TRBV7-2 and TRBJ1-4, reads GAGVSQSPSNKVTEKGKDVELRCDPISGHTALYWYRQSLGQGLEFLIYFQGNSAPDKSGLPSDRFSAERTGGSVSTLTIQRTQQEDSAVYLCASSSPDRGLGEKLFFGSGTQLSVL.

The CDR3 loop is CASSSPGGADTQYF. CDR3 DNA sequence: TGTGCCAGCAGCTCCCCGGGGGGCGCAGATACGCAGTATTTT. The rearrangement joins TRBV7-2 to TRBJ2-3; perhaps TRBD2 as D (7 bases). Germline CDR1 reads SGHTA; CDR2 reads FQGNSA. The CDR3 has 14 amino acids. V was shortened by 4 bases and J by 4 bases, with 12 bases between the two germline ends.

This chain joins TRBV19 and TRBJ1-1; 9 bases agree with TRBD1. V shed 4 bases and J 7 bases; nucleotides not matched to a gene: 22. Germline V gene sequence: CDR1 LNHDA, CDR2 SQIVND (reference sequence). CDR3 length equals 19 residues. CDR3 residues: CASSTQNLVPGQGRLEAFF. The CDR3 DNA follows: TGTGCCAGTAGTACGCAAAACCTCGTCCCGGGACAGGGTAGGCTTGAAGCTTTCTTT. Looking up the rest from reference TRBV19 and TRBJ1-1 gives the full variable domain: DGGITQSPKYLFRKEGQNVTLSCEQNLNHDAMYWYRQDPGQGLRLIYYSQIVNDFQKGDIAEGYSVSREKKESFPLTVTSAQKNPTAFYLCASSTQNLVPGQGRLEAFFGQGTRLTVV.

The chain recombines TRBV19 with TRBJ2-1; 10 bases map to TRBD2. Germline V CDR1 and CDR2: LNHDA, SQIVND (reference sequence). V dropped 7 bases and J dropped 6; count of bases not matched to a gene: 3. The CDR3 has 13 residues. CDR3 loop: CASTAGGPNEQFF. The CDR3 nucleotides read TGTGCCAGTACAGCGGGGGGGCCCAATGAGCAGTTCTTC.

This clone was observed a single time. V usage is TRBV9 and J usage is TRBJ1-2; D is perhaps TRBD1 (6 bases). The CDR3 runs to 13 residues. Trimming shortened V by 4 bases and J by 8 bases, and 15 bases separated the two germline ends. The germline V gene has CDR1 SGDLS and CDR2 YYNGEE. Here the CDR3 reads CASSSRTAGGYTF. DNA for the CDR3: TGTGCCAGCAGCTCGAGGACAGCGGGGGGCTACACCTTC.

The chain joins TRBV7-8 to TRBJ1-2; D is perhaps TRBD1 (6 bases). CDR1 SGHVS and CDR2 FQNEAQ come from the germline V gene. CDR3 size: 16 residues. Deletions cut 9 bases from V and 3 bases from J, with 23 bases between. The CDR3 spells CARSNRATAEYYGYTF. As DNA, the CDR3 is TGTGCCAGATCGAACAGGGCAACGGCCGAATACTATGGCTACACCTTC.

J is TRBJ1-2 and V is TRBV5-1, with TRBD1 matching 8 bases. Germline loops: CDR1 SGHRS, CDR2 YFSETQ. This CDR3 is 15 amino acids long. Trimming took 0 bases from V and 8 from J; bases not matched to a gene: 9. CDR3 in amino acids: CASSLVIRGRRGYTF. For the CDR3, the DNA is TGCGCCAGCAGCTTGGTTATCAGGGGGCGGAGGGGCTACACCTTC.

The chain uses TRBV11-2 and TRBJ1-6; D not certain. CDR3 length: 15 residues. Deletions cut 3 bases from V and 6 bases from J, with 12 bases between. The germline V gene has CDR1 SGHAT and CDR2 FQNNGV. The CDR3 nucleotides are TGTGCCAGCAGCTTGACCGGGAGCTTTAATTCACCCCTCCACTTT. Protein sequence: CASSLTGSFNSPLHF.

This rearrangement joins TRBV3-1 (or the pseudogene TRBV3-2) to TRBJ1-2; D is ambiguous. The CDR3 loop spans 15 amino acids. V was cut by 0 bases and J by 8 bases, with 16 bases left in between. CDR1 and CDR2 from the germline V gene are LGHDT and YNNKEL (reference sequence). The CDR3 reads CASSQDFGGYQGYTF. CDR3 sequence (DNA): TGTGCCAGCAGCCAAGATTTTGGTGGTTATCAGGGCTACACCTTC.

V usage is TRBV27 and J usage is TRBJ2-2; 10 bases match TRBD1. V was clipped by 3 bases and J by 7 bases; unmatched bases: 8. The CDR3 has 16 residues. CDR1 is MNHEY and CDR2 is SMNVEV in the germline V gene (reference sequence). The CDR3 here is CASSLPGTGAGGELFF. In DNA form, the CDR3 reads TGTGCCAGCAGTTTGCCCGGGACAGGGGCGGGCGGGGAGCTGTTTTTT.

The V and J genes are TRBV5-4 and TRBJ1-1; 8 bases match TRBD1. V dropped 3 bases and J dropped 0; count of bases not matched to a gene: 7. Germline CDR1 reads SGHNT; CDR2 reads YYREEE (reference sequence). The CDR3 has 16 amino acids. The chain's CDR3 is CASSSNPQGVNTEAFF. The DNA of the CDR3 is TGTGCCAGCAGCTCGAACCCACAGGGGGTGAACACTGAAGCTTTCTTT.

The chain uses TRBV11-2 and TRBJ2-7, with unresolved D. This CDR3 is built from 12 residues. Per germline, CDR1 SGHAT and CDR2 FQNNGV. V lost 0 bases to trimming and J lost 7 bases, with 7 bases between them. CDR3 nucleotide sequence: TGTGCCAGCAGCTTAGATCCCAGGGAGCAGTACTTC. This translates into CASSLDPREQYF. The full variable domain, its missing parts supplied by reference TRBV11-2 and TRBJ2-7, is EAGVAQSPRYKIIEKRQSVAFWCNPISGHATLYWYQQILGQGPKLLIQFQNNGVVDDSQLPKDRFSAERLKGVDSTLKIQPAKLEDSAVYLCASSLDPREQYFGPGTRLTVT.

The chain links TRBV19 to TRBJ2-2, with a possible D match to TRBD2 (5 bases). The ends were cut back, 6 bases at V and 5 bases at J, with 13 bases in the middle. This CDR3 spans 14 amino acids. Germline assignment: CDR1 LNHDA and CDR2 SQIVND (reference sequence). CDR3 residues: CASSRTAITGELFF. The CDR3 DNA sequence: TGTGCCAGTAGCCGGACTGCTATTACCGGGGAGCTGTTTTTT. The variable domain in full, with the rest retrieved from reference TRBV19 and TRBJ2-2, is DGGITQSPKYLFRKEGQNVTLSCEQNLNHDAMYWYRQDPGQGLRLIYYSQIVNDFQKGDIAEGYSVSREKKESFPLTVTSAQKNPTAFYLCASSRTAITGELFFGEGSRLTVL.

Only one count was recorded for this clone. The J gene is TRBJ2-3, the V gene TRBV5-4; TRBD2 agrees at 10 bases. CDR1 and CDR2 (germline): SGHNT, YYREEE (reference sequence). V lost 0 bases to trimming and J lost 3 bases; unmatched junction nucleotides: 16. CDR3 length: 20 residues. The CDR3 region is CASSLATAMSERGGTDTQYF. The CDR3 DNA sequence: TGTGCCAGCAGCTTGGCAACCGCTATGTCCGAGCGGGGGGGGACAGATACGCAGTATTTT.

The chain carries TRBV29-1 and TRBJ1-2; 9 bases align to TRBD1. There are 14 residues in the CDR3. CDR1 is SQVTM, CDR2 ANQGSEA, per germline. V shed 4 bases and J 2 bases; nucleotides not matched to a gene: 5. The CDR3 region is CSVGGTGPNYGYTF. The CDR3 bases are TGCAGCGTTGGGGGGACAGGGCCCAACTATGGCTACACCTTC.

This chain uses TRBV6-8 with TRBJ2-7, with 10 nucleotides matching TRBD1. Germline assignment: CDR1 MNHGY and CDR2 SAAAGT. The J segment lost 5 bases and the V segment lost 8 bases, leaving 24 bases of the junction unmatched. The CDR3 length is 19 residues. The chain's CDR3 is CASLGGRDRGPRAPHEQYF. The CDR3 DNA reads TGTGCCAGCCTGGGGGGCCGGGACAGGGGACCCCGAGCTCCTCACGAGCAGTACTTC.

The chain combines TRBV25-1 with TRBJ1-6; D gene ambiguous. The length of the CDR3 is 18 residues. Germline assignment: CDR1 MGHDK and CDR2 SYGVNS. Trimming cost V 0 bases and J 0 bases, with 12 bases left between them. The CDR3 DNA follows: TGTGCCAGCAGTGAATATAAGGGTAGCGGCTCCTATAATTCACCCCTCCACTTT. Translation: CASSEYKGSGSYNSPLHF.